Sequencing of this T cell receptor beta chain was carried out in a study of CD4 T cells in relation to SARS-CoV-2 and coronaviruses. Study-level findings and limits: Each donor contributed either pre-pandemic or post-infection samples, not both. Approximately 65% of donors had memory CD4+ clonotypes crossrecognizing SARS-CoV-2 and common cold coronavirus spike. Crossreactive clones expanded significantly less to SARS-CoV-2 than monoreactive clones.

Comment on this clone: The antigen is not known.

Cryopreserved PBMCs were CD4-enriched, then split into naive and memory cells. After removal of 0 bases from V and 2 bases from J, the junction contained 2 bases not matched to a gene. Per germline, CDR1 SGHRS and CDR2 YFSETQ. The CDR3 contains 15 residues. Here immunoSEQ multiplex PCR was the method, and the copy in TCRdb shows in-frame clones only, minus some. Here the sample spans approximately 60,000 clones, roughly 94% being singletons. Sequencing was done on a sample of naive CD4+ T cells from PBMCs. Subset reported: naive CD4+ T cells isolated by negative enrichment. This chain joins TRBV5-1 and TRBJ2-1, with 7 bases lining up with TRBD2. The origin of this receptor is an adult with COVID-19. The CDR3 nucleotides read TGCGCCAGCAGCTTGGCGCTAGCGGCCTACAATGAGCAGTTCTTC. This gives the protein CASSLALAAYNEQFF.